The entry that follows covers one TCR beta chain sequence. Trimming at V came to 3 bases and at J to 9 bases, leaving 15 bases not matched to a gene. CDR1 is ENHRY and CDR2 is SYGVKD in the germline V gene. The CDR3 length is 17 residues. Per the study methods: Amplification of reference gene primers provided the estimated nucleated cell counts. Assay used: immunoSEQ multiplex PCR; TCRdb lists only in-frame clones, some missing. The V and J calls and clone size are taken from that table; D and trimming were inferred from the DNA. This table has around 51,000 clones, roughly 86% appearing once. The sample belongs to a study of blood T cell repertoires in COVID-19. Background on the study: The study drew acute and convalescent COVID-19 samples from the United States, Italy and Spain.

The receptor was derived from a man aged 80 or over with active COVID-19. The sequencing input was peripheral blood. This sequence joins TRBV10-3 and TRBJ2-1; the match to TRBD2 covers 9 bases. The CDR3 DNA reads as TGTGCCATCAGTGATGAGAGAGTAGCGGGAGTGCGGAGTGAGCAGTTCTTC. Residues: CAISDERVAGVRSEQFF.